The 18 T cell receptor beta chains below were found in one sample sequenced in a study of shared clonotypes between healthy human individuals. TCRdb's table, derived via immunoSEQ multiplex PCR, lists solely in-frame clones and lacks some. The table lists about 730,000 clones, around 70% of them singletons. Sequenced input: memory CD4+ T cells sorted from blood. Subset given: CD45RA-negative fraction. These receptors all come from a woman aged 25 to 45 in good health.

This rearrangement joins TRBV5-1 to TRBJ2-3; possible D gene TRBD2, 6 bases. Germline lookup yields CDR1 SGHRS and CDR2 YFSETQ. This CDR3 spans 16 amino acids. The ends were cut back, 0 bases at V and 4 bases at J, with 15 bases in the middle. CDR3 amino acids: CASSLGHAGQSDTQYF. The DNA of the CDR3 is TGCGCCAGCAGCTTGGGGCACGCGGGGCAATCAGATACGCAGTATTTT.

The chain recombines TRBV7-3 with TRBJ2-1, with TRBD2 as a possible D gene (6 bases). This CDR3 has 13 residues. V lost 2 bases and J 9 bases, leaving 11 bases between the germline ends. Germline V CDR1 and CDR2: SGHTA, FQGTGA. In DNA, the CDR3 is TGTGCCAGCAGCTTAGGGGGACTGGGTGAGCAGTTCTTC. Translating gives CASSLGGLGEQFF. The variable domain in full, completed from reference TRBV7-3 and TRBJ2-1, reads GAGVSQTPSNKVTEKGKYVELRCDPISGHTALYWYRQSLGQGPEFLIYFQGTGAADDSGLPNDRFFAVRPEGSVSTLKIQRTERGDSAVYLCASSLGGLGEQFFGPGTRLTVL.

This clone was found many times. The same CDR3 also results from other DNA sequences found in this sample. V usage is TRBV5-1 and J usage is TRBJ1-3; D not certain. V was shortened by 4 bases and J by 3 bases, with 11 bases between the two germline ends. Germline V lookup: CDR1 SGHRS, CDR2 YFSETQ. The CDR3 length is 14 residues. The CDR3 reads CASSPGTDGNTIYF. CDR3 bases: TGCGCCAGCAGCCCAGGTACTGATGGAAACACCATATATTTT.

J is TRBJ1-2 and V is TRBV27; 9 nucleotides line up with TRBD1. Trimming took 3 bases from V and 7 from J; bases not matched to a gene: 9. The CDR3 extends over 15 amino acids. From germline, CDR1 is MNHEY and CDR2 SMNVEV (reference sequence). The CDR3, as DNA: TGTGCCAGCAGTTTTTCGACAGGGGGGGTTTTTGGCTACACCTTC. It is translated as CASSFSTGGVFGYTF.

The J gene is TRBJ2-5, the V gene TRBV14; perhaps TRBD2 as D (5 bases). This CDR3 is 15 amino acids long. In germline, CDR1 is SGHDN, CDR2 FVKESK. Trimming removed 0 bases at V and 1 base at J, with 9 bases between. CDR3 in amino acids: CASSQDLRVQETQYF. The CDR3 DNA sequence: TGTGCCAGCAGCCAAGATCTGCGGGTCCAAGAGACCCAGTACTTC.

The CDR3 DNA is TGTGCCATCAGTGGTGGAGGACAGTTAACCTACAATGAGCAGTTCTTC. Its translation is CAISGGGQLTYNEQFF. The chain uses TRBV10-3 and TRBJ2-1, with D possibly matching TRBD1 (6 bases). From germline, CDR1 is ENHRY and CDR2 SYGVKD. The V end was cut by 4 bases, the J end by 2 bases, with 15 bases between. CDR3 length: 16 amino acids.

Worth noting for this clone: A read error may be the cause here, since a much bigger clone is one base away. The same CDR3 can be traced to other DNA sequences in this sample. The CDR3 DNA follows: TGTGCTAGCAGAACAACCTCCTACGAGCAGTACTTC. Protein sequence: CASRTTSYEQYF. The genes are TRBV27 and TRBJ2-7, with D hard to call. Per the germline V gene, CDR1 is MNHEY and CDR2 is SMNVEV (reference sequence). This CDR3 region has 12 residues.

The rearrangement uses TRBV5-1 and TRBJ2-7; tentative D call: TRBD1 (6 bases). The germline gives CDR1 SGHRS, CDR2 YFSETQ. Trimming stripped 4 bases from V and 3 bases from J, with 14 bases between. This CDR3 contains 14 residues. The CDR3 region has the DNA TGCGCCAGCAGCATGGGGGACACGAGCTACGAGCAGTACTTC. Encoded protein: CASSMGDTSYEQYF. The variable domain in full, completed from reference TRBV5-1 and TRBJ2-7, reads KAGVTQTPRYLIKTRGQQVTLSCSPISGHRSVSWYQQTPGQGLQFLFEYFSETQRNKGNFPGRFSGRQFSNSRSEMNVSTLELGDSALYLCASSMGDTSYEQYFGPGTRLTVT.

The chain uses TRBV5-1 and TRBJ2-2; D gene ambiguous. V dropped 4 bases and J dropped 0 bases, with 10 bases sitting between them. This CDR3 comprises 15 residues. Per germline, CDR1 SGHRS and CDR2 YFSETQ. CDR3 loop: CASSLQRTNTGELFF. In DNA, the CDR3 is TGCGCCAGCAGCCTCCAGCGTACGAACACCGGGGAGCTGTTTTTT.

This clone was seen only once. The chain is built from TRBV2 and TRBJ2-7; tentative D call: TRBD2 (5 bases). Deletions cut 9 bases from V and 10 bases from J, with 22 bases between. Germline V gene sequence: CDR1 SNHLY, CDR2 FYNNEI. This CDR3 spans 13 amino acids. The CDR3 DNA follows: TGTGCCAGTAATTCGGACGGTTCCGGGGTACAGTACTTC. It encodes CASNSDGSGVQYF.

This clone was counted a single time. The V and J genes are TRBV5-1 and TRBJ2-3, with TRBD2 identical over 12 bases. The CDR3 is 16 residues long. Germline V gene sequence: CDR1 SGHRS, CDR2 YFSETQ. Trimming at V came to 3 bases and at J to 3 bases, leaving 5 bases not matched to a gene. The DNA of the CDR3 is TGCGCCAGCAGCTACCAAGGGACTAGCGGGACAGATACGCAGTATTTT. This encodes CASSYQGTSGTDTQYF.

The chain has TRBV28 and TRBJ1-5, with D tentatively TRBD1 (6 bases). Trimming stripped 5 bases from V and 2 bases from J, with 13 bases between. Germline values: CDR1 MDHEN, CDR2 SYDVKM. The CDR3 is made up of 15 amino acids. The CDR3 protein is CASSPHREGNQPQHF. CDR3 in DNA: TGTGCCAGCAGTCCTCACAGGGAGGGCAATCAGCCCCAGCATTTT.

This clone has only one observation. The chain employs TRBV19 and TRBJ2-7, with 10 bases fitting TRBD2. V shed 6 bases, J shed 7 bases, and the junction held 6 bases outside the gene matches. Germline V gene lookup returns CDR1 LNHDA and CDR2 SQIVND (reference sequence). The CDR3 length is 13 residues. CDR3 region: CASSDSGRKEQYF. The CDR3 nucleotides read TGTGCCAGTAGCGATAGCGGGAGGAAAGAGCAGTACTTC.

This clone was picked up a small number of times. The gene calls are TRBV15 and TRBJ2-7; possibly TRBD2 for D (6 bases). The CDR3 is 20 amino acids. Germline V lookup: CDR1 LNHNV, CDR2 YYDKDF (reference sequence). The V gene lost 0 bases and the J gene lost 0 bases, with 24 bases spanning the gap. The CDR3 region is CATSRDPLPSKAGNSYEQYF. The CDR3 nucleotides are TGTGCCACCAGCAGAGACCCACTCCCATCGAAAGCGGGCAACTCCTACGAGCAGTACTTC. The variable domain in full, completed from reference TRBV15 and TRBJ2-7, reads DAMVIQNPRYQVTQFGKPVTLSCSQTLNHNVMYWYQQKSSQAPKLLFHYYDKDFNNEADTPDNFQSRRPNTSFCFLDIRSPGLGDTAMYLCATSRDPLPSKAGNSYEQYFGPGTRLTVT.

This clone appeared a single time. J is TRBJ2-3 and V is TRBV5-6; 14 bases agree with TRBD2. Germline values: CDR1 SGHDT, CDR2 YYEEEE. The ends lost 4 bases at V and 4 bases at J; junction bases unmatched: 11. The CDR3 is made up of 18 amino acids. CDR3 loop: CASSLYGTSGRRSDTQYF. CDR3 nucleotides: TGTGCCAGCAGCCTATACGGGACTAGCGGGAGACGCTCAGATACGCAGTATTTT.

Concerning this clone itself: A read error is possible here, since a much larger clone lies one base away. In DNA, the CDR3 is TGTGCCAGCAGTGATTTTTACGAGCAGTACTTC. It yields the protein CASSDFYEQYF. The rearrangement links TRBV6-5 to TRBJ2-7; D is ambiguous. V lost 5 bases to trimming and J lost 4 bases, with 6 bases between them. The CDR3 is made up of 11 amino acids. Germline V gene data show CDR1 as MNHEY and CDR2 as SVGAGI.

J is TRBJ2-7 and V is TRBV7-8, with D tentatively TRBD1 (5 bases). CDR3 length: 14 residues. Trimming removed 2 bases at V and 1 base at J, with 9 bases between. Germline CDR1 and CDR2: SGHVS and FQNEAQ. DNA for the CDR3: TGTGCCAGCAGCTTATCACAGGTATCCTACGAGCAGTACTTC. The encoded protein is CASSLSQVSYEQYF.

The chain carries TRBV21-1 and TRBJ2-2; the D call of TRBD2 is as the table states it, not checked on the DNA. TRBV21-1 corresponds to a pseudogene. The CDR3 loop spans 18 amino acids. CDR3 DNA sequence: TGTGCCAGCAGCAAAGAGCAGCGGGAGTACACGAACACCGGGGAGCTGTTTTTT. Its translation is CASSKEQREYTNTGELFF.